The rows below give T cell receptor beta chains drawn from one sample of a study of shared T cell receptors in the human thymus. This table comes from immunoSEQ multiplex PCR, and its TCRdb copy is limited to in-frame clones, with some not included. The repertoire holds about 660,000 clones, with roughly 90% as singletons. These sequences were also reported in another study, on human thymus T cells.

Sequencing was performed on thymocytes. The receptors come from a boy in the first two years of life with a congenital heart defect. CDR3s include the opening cysteine and the closing phenylalanine or tryptophan. The order of the fields is V gene, D gene, J gene, clone size, CDR3 protein, CDR3 DNA. The D gene is left open where the match is weak. Clone size is stated in some rows and not others, as once, few, many or a class when expanded.

TRBV2	TRBD2	TRBJ2-2	NA	CASRGLAGQDTGELFF	TGTGCCAGCAGGGGACTAGCGGGACAAGACACCGGGGAGCTGTTTTTT
TRBV27	NA	TRBJ2-1	NA	CASSFRLVGDNEQFF	TGTGCCAGCAGTTTCCGACTAGTGGGGGACAATGAGCAGTTCTTC
TRBV7-6	TRBD2	TRBJ2-1	NA	CASSLVYLFERETEQFF	TGTGCCAGCAGCTTAGTATACCTTTTCGAGCGGGAGACGGAGCAGTTCTTC
TRBV19	TRBD2	TRBJ2-1	NA	CASSIGTSMNEQFF	TGTGCCAGTAGTATAGGGACTAGCATGAATGAGCAGTTCTTC
TRBV19	TRBD1	TRBJ2-3	NA	CASSKTGSPTDTQYF	TGTGCCAGTAGTAAGACAGGGTCCCCCACAGATACGCAGTATTTT
TRBV19	NA	TRBJ2-7	few	CASSIDQGGRQYF	TGTGCCAGTAGTATAGATCAGGGGGGCCGGCAGTACTTC
TRBV14	NA	TRBJ2-5	NA	CASSQVSRLQETQYF	TGTGCCAGCAGCCAAGTTTCGAGATTACAAGAGACCCAGTACTTC
TRBV4-3	TRBD2	TRBJ2-1	NA	CASSQVTGGREDEQFF	TGCGCCAGCAGCCAAGTGACGGGTGGGCGGGAGGATGAGCAGTTCTTC
TRBV7-2	NA	TRBJ1-5	once	CASSRLTGRGQPQHF	TGTGCCAGCAGCAGACTGACAGGCCGGGGTCAGCCCCAGCATTTT
TRBV7-9	TRBD2	TRBJ2-1	NA	CASSRPGGRPSNYNEQFF	TGTGCCAGCAGCCGCCCGGGCGGGAGGCCATCGAACTACAATGAGCAGTTCTTC
TRBV7-2	TRBD2	TRBJ2-7	NA	CASSLYEREGKEQYF	TGTGCCAGCAGCTTGTATGAGCGGGAGGGAAAGGAGCAGTACTTC
TRBV4-3	TRBD1	TRBJ2-7	NA	CASSRSRETGEYEQYF	TGCGCCAGCAGTCGATCCAGAGAGACAGGGGAGTACGAGCAGTACTTC
TRBV2	NA	TRBJ2-4	NA	CASSEWRGTKNIQYF	TGTGCCAGCAGTGAATGGAGGGGAACCAAAAACATTCAGTACTTC
TRBV27	NA	TRBJ1-2	NA	CASSLRAREGIYNYGYTF	TGTGCCAGCAGTTTACGGGCCCGGGAGGGAATATACAACTATGGCTACACCTTC
TRBV27	TRBD1	TRBJ2-7	NA	CASSSAGTGTYPTSYEQYF	TGTGCCAGCAGTTCTGCCGGGACAGGGACTTACCCGACCTCCTACGAGCAGTACTTC
TRBV4-2	TRBD1	TRBJ1-5	NA	CASSRRVKGARGQPQHF	TGTGCCAGCAGCCGAAGGGTTAAGGGGGCGCGGGGTCAGCCCCAGCATTTT
TRBV4-1	NA	TRBJ1-5	NA	CASSQEEGRGNQPQHF	TGCGCCAGCAGCCAAGAAGAGGGTAGGGGGAATCAGCCCCAGCATTTT
TRBV29-1	NA	TRBJ2-7	once	CSVEDNSPPYEQYF	TGCAGCGTTGAAGATAATAGCCCCCCCTACGAGCAGTACTTC
TRBV4-1	TRBD1	TRBJ2-1	NA	CASSLRPGGPFYNEQFF	TGCGCCAGCAGCCTTAGACCAGGGGGACCTTTTTACAATGAGCAGTTCTTC
TRBV10-2	TRBD1	TRBJ1-2	NA	CASSEPYKDPGQGSYGYTF	TGCGCCAGCAGTGAGCCCTATAAAGATCCGGGACAGGGGTCCTATGGCTACACCTTC
TRBV5-1	TRBD2	TRBJ2-1	NA	CASSFRTSGPSSYNEQFF	TGCGCCAGCAGCTTTCGGACTAGCGGGCCCAGCTCCTACAATGAGCAGTTCTTC
TRBV6-5	TRBD1	TRBJ2-7	few	CASSADRGHEQYF	TGTGCCAGCAGTGCGGACAGGGGCCACGAGCAGTACTTC
TRBV2	TRBD2	TRBJ2-1	once	CASSVGTSGKSTYNEQFF	TGTGCCAGCAGTGTGGGGACTAGCGGAAAAAGTACATACAATGAGCAGTTCTTC
TRBV19	TRBD2	TRBJ2-3	NA	CASSARLAGRTDTQYF	TGTGCCAGTAGTGCCAGACTAGCGGGTCGCACAGATACGCAGTATTTT
TRBV4-3	TRBD2	TRBJ2-1	NA	CASSQESETSADNEQFF	TGCGCCAGCAGCCAAGAGTCCGAGACTAGCGCCGACAATGAGCAGTTCTTC
TRBV4-2	NA	TRBJ2-1	NA	CASSQPLQGPHEQFF	TGTGCCAGCAGCCAACCACTCCAGGGCCCCCATGAGCAGTTCTTC
TRBV6-5	TRBD2	TRBJ2-1	NA	CASSPTSDNEQFF	TGTGCCAGCAGTCCCACTAGCGACAATGAGCAGTTCTTC
TRBV30	TRBD2	TRBJ2-3	NA	CAWGTSGTDTQYF	TGTGCCTGGGGGACTAGCGGGACAGATACGCAGTATTTT
TRBV27	NA	TRBJ2-2	NA	CASSCPSHRGGNTGELFF	TGTGCCAGCAGTTGCCCCAGCCACAGGGGAGGGAACACCGGGGAGCTGTTTTTT
TRBV4-3	NA	TRBJ2-7	NA	CASSQDPIDRRGGGGLGQYF	TGCGCCAGCAGCCAAGATCCCATAGACAGGCGGGGAGGGGGAGGGCTTGGGCAGTACTTC
TRBV4-3	TRBD2	TRBJ2-1	NA	CASSPCRAGGGGEQFF	TGCGCCAGCAGCCCTTGTAGGGCGGGAGGGGGAGGTGAGCAGTTCTTC
TRBV5-1	TRBD2	TRBJ2-1	NA	CASSPCSIEPTSGLDREQFF	TGCGCCAGCAGCCCCTGTTCGATCGAACCGACTAGCGGGCTAGATCGGGAGCAGTTCTTC
TRBV4-1	NA	TRBJ1-4	NA	CASSQDGGTVNEKLFF	TGCGCCAGCAGCCAAGATGGCGGCACGGTTAATGAAAAACTGTTTTTT
TRBV9	TRBD1	TRBJ1-5	once	CASSVVGGRNQPQHF	TGTGCCAGCAGCGTAGTAGGGGGCCGGAATCAGCCCCAGCATTTT
TRBV15	NA	TRBJ2-7	NA	CATSRDALTASYEQYF	TGTGCCACCAGCAGAGACGCCCTGACAGCCTCCTACGAGCAGTACTTC
TRBV9	TRBD1	TRBJ1-1	NA	CASSVGAGGSTEAFF	TGCGCCAGCAGCGTAGGCGCAGGGGGGAGCACTGAAGCTTTCTTT
TRBV5-6	TRBD2	TRBJ2-1	NA	CASSLDGPREGLNEQFF	TGTGCCAGCAGCTTGGACGGCCCGCGGGAGGGCTTGAATGAGCAGTTCTTC
TRBV11-2	NA	TRBJ2-7	NA	CASSILAEPSYEQYF	TGTGCCAGCAGCATACTAGCCGAACCATCCTACGAGCAGTACTTC
TRBV10-3	NA	TRBJ2-7	NA	CAIRPAGTTSGQYF	TGTGCCATCAGGCCCGCCGGGACAACCTCTGGGCAGTACTTC
TRBV4-1	TRBD2	TRBJ2-2	NA	CASSQRQTSGRRGGGELFF	TGCGCCAGCAGCCAAAGACAGACTAGCGGGAGGCGAGGGGGCGGGGAGCTGTTTTTT
TRBV9	TRBD2	TRBJ2-2	NA	CASSSSGGPNTGELFF	TGTGCCAGCAGCTCGAGCGGGGGGCCGAACACCGGGGAGCTGTTTTTT
TRBV5-4	TRBD2	TRBJ2-1	NA	CASSPFPSGSLNEQFF	TGTGCCAGCAGCCCCTTCCCTAGCGGGAGTTTAAATGAGCAGTTCTTC
TRBV6-1	TRBD1	TRBJ1-5	NA	CASSESRLDRGYQPQHF	TGTGCCAGCAGTGAGTCGAGGTTAGACAGGGGGTACCAGCCCCAGCATTTT
TRBV14	TRBD1	TRBJ1-2	NA	CASSQETTTGYGYTF	TGTGCCAGCAGCCAAGAAACTACGACAGGGTATGGCTACACCTTC
TRBV4-2	TRBD1	TRBJ2-7	NA	CASSRLGQGIGYEQYF	TGTGCCAGCAGCCGCCTGGGACAGGGGATCGGCTACGAGCAGTACTTC
TRBV7-2	TRBD2	TRBJ2-7	NA	CASSPKDDSGSLPRDEQYF	TGTGCCAGCAGCCCTAAGGATGATAGCGGGAGTCTGCCCCGGGACGAGCAGTACTTC
TRBV27	TRBD1	TRBJ1-3	NA	CASSSDRGDTIYF	TGTGCCAGCAGCTCGGACAGGGGGGACACCATATATTTT
TRBV7-4	NA	TRBJ1-3	NA	CASSQMAPLLWDCGNTIYF	TGTGCCAGCAGCCAAATGGCGCCCCTACTCTGGGACTGCGGAAACACCATATATTTT
TRBV27	NA	TRBJ2-1	NA	CASSFRGISYNEQFF	TGTGCCAGCAGTTTTCGGGGGATTTCCTACAATGAGCAGTTCTTC
TRBV28	NA	TRBJ1-5	NA	CASRPVDNLPRGNQPQHF	TGTGCCAGCCGCCCGGTGGACAACCTCCCCAGGGGCAATCAGCCCCAGCATTTT
TRBV15	TRBD2	TRBJ2-3	once	CATSRIPPFLAGEVDTQYF	TGTGCCACCAGCAGAATCCCCCCCTTCCTAGCGGGAGAAGTAGATACGCAGTATTTT
TRBV14	TRBD1	TRBJ2-6	NA	CASSQETGKRSTGANVLTF	TGTGCCAGCAGCCAAGAGACAGGGAAAAGGTCTACCGGGGCCAACGTCCTGACTTTC
TRBV7-9	NA	TRBJ1-1	NA	CASSLAPEWGDTEAFF	TGTGCCAGCAGCTTAGCGCCCGAATGGGGGGACACTGAAGCTTTCTTT
TRBV13	TRBD1	TRBJ1-2	NA	CASSLGGPPGTGCGYTF	TGTGCCAGCAGCTTAGGGGGCCCTCCGGGGACAGGGTGTGGCTACACCTTC
TRBV5-1	TRBD2	TRBJ2-7	NA	CASTGGASGDYEQYF	TGCGCCAGCACCGGAGGTGCTAGCGGGGATTACGAGCAGTACTTC
TRBV7-2	TRBD1	TRBJ2-7	NA	CASSAQRTGGYEQYF	TGTGCCAGCAGCGCTCAAAGGACAGGGGGGTACGAGCAGTACTTC